This section outlines one T cell receptor (beta chain) sequence together with its context. V dropped 6 bases and J dropped 5 bases, with 13 bases sitting between them. From germline, CDR1 is KGHSH and CDR2 LQKENI. The CDR3 covers 13 residues. The authors' processing: Reference gene primer amplification yielded estimated nucleated cell counts. Sequencing used immunoSEQ multiplex PCR; TCRdb keeps in-frame clones, though not all of them. The V and J calls and clone size come from that table; D and trimming were worked out from the DNA. The repertoire holds a few hundred thousand clones, with roughly nine tenths as singletons. The entry originates in a study of blood T cell repertoires in COVID-19. Study as a whole: The samples span acute and convalescent COVID-19 from the United States, Italy and Spain.

V is TRBV18 and J is TRBJ2-5; D uncertain. This TCR came from a woman in her thirties or forties who had recovered from COVID-19. Specimen: peripheral blood. The CDR3 DNA sequence: TGTGCCAGCTCCCGCTCAATGGCTGAGACCCAGTACTTC. Translation: CASSRSMAETQYF.